This passage covers 5 T cell receptor beta chains from one sample sequenced in a study of blood T cell repertoires in COVID-19 (dated by TCRdb to about 2020). Libraries were prepared through the immunoSEQ multiplex PCR assay. In its TCRdb copy, this immuneACCESS table keeps in-frame sequences only and misses some clones. Where compared with another copy, unresolved V genes explain less than half of these, and the others have no known cause. Here the sample has around 51,000 clones; 90% occur a single time. Around 5% of the sample goes to the ten largest clones. Sequenced material: peripheral blood. The receptors here all came from a man in his 70s with acute or convalescent COVID-19.

The V call is TRBV7-9, the J call TRBJ1-4, with 10 positions matching TRBD1. Trimming took 4 bases from V and 8 from J; bases not matched to a gene: 7. Germline CDR1 SEHNR, CDR2 FQNEAQ (reference sequence). This CDR3 contains 15 residues. CDR3 sequence reads: CASSYTGTGEEKLFF. The CDR3 bases are TGTGCCAGCAGCTATACCGGGACAGGGGAAGAAAAACTGTTTTTT.

The V and J genes are TRBV5-1 and TRBJ2-1; D remains unclear. CDR3 size: 12 residues. The V and J ends lost 0 bases and 4 bases respectively, with 2 bases between them. Per germline, CDR1 SGHRS and CDR2 YFSETQ. In DNA form, the CDR3 reads TGCGCCAGCAGCTTGGCATACAATGAGCAGTTCTTC. Protein product: CASSLAYNEQFF.

The chain joins TRBV5-1 to TRBJ1-2; possible D gene TRBD1, 6 bases. Germline V gene sequence: CDR1 SGHRS, CDR2 YFSETQ. V was clipped by 0 bases and J by 7 bases, with 16 bases between them. The CDR3 has 15 amino acids. CDR3 region: CASSLVSGGQGGYTF. DNA for the CDR3: TGCGCCAGCAGCTTGGTTTCCGGGGGGCAGGGTGGCTACACCTTC. Using reference TRBV5-1 and TRBJ1-2 for the parts outside the CDR3, the full variable domain is KAGVTQTPRYLIKTRGQQVTLSCSPISGHRSVSWYQQTPGQGLQFLFEYFSETQRNKGNFPGRFSGRQFSNSRSEMNVSTLELGDSALYLCASSLVSGGQGGYTFGSGTRLTVV.

This sequence joins TRBV6-2 or TRBV6-3 and TRBJ1-6, with 7 bases identical to TRBD1. V gave up 1 base and J gave up 3 bases; unmatched junction bases: 3. The CDR3 sequence is 16 residues long. Germline V gene sequence: CDR1 MNHEY, CDR2 SVGEGT. The CDR3 reads CASSYYGTDYNSPLHF. CDR3 DNA: TGTGCCAGCAGTTACTACGGGACAGACTATAATTCACCCCTCCACTTT.

The chain is built from TRBV3-1 (or the pseudogene TRBV3-2) and TRBJ1-2, with TRBD1 identical over 9 bases. Germline loops: CDR1 LGHDT, CDR2 YNNKEL (reference sequence). The CDR3 totals 14 residues. V lost 2 bases and J lost 8; bases outside the gene matches: 6. The CDR3 DNA reads TGTGCCAGCAGCCAACCCAGGACAGGGGAAGGCTACACCTTC. The encoded protein is CASSQPRTGEGYTF.